Listed below are T cell receptor beta chains from one sample, sequenced in a study of shared clonotypes between healthy human individuals. Sequenced by immunoSEQ multiplex PCR; TCRdb stores in-frame clones only, minus some. The data show over 400,000 clones, roughly 80% seen once. Input material: PBMCs. These receptors were obtained from a woman in her thirties or forties in good health. Some clones in this sample may be carry-over from other donors' samples. CDR3s include the opening cysteine and the closing phenylalanine or tryptophan. A D gene is named only where the DNA matches it firmly. Some rows have no size entry. The others give once, few or many, or a class for an expanded clone.

>TRBJ1-4|TRBV28|-|-
TGTGCCAGCAGTTCCCTATGGACATATAGAGATGCTGGGCTGTTTTTT
CASSSLWTYRDAGLFF
>TRBJ1-1|TRBV30|-|-
TGTGCCTGGAGTGTCAGGGGCACTGAAGCTTTCTTT
CAWSVRGTEAFF
>TRBJ2-1|TRBV7-2|-|TRBD2
TGTGCCAGCAGTGCAGTCGGGGGGGCCTACAATGAGCAGTTCTTC
CASSAVGGAYNEQFF
>TRBJ1-3|TRBV30|-|-
TGTGCCTGGAGTAAGGGGCCTGGAAACACCATATATTTT
CAWSKGPGNTIYF
>TRBJ2-7|TRBV19|-|-
TGTGCCAGTAGCAAAAGAGCCCCGCCAGGGCCCTACGAGCAGTACTTC
CASSKRAPPGPYEQYF
>TRBJ2-1|TRBV11-2|-|TRBD2
TGTGCCAGCAGCTTGCCTAGCGGGAGTGGAAGTATCCTCAATGAGCAGTTCTTC
CASSLPSGSGSILNEQFF
>TRBJ1-5|TRBV28|few|TRBD1
TGTGCCAGCTGGGACAGAAATCAGCCCCAGCATTTT
CASWDRNQPQHF
>TRBJ1-5|TRBV2|-|TRBD1
TGTGCCAGCACTTGGACAGGGGAACCGATCAGCCCCCAGCATTTT
CASTWTGEPISPQHF
>TRBJ1-2|TRBV27|-|-
TGTGCCAGCAGTTCCCTTGGGGCCGAAGCGGAAAACTATGGCTACACCTTC
CASSSLGAEAENYGYTF
>TRBJ1-5|TRBV7-2|-|TRBD1
TGTGCAGCAGCCCAACAGGGGCGAACAGTCCGGCCCCAGCATTTT
CAAAQQGRTVRPQHF
>TRBJ2-5|TRBV5-1|-|-
TGCGCCAGCAGCTTGGAGGGTTTACAAGAGACCCAGTACTTC
CASSLEGLQETQYF
>TRBJ1-5|TRBV4-2|-|-
TGTGCCAGCAGCCAAGATCGGGGGCGAGTTAATCAGCCCCAGCATTTT
CASSQDRGRVNQPQHF
>TRBJ2-2|TRBV11-3|few|-
TGTGCCAGCAGACCAGGGACCGGGGAGCTGTTTTTT
CASRPGTGELFF
>TRBJ2-5|TRBV11-2|-|TRBD2
TGTGCCAGCAGCATACACTTAGCGGGAGAGTGGGAGACCCAGTACTTC
CASSIHLAGEWETQYF
>TRBJ2-7|TRBV11-2|-|TRBD1
TGTGCCAGCAGCGCCACCGGGACAGGCAACGAGCAGTACTTC
CASSATGTGNEQYF
>TRBJ2-7|TRBV7-2|-|-
TGTGCCAGCAGCTTAGCCGCAGGCTATTCGTACGAGCAGTACTTC
CASSLAAGYSYEQYF
>TRBJ2-1|TRBV5-1|-|TRBD2
TGCGCCAGCAGCTTGGGAGCGGGAGCCCCCAATGAGCAGTTCTTC
CASSLGAGAPNEQFF
>TRBJ1-2|TRBV5-4|few|TRBD1
TGTGCCAGCAGCCCGCGGACAGGGAAGAACTATGGCTACACCTTC
CASSPRTGKNYGYTF
>TRBJ1-1|TRBV6-6|-|-
TGTGCCAGCAGGAGAGGGGGTAGCACTGAAGCTTTCTTT
CASRRGGSTEAFF
>TRBJ2-7|TRBV11-1|-|TRBD1
TGTGCCAGCAGCCCAACCGGGACAGGGGTCGACGAGCAGTACTTC
CASSPTGTGVDEQYF
>TRBJ2-1|TRBV7-3|-|-
TGTGCCAGCAGCCCCAGCCTAAACTCCTACAATGAGCAGTTCTTC
CASSPSLNSYNEQFF
>TRBJ1-4|TRBV25-1|-|-
TGTGCCAGCAGTGAATTCTATCAGGCGGGTTCTGAAAAACTGTTTTTT
CASSEFYQAGSEKLFF
>TRBJ2-7|TRBV4-3|-|-
TGCGCCAGCAGCCGGACTCTGATGGTGGAGCAGTACTTC
CASSRTLMVEQYF
>TRBJ2-7|TRBV7-9|-|-
TGTGCCAGCACCATCGGGAGTGGGGAGCAGTACTTC
CASTIGSGEQYF
>TRBJ2-7|TRBV6-5|-|TRBD1
TGTGCCAGCAGGCTGGGACAGGGGGTCTACGAGCAGTACTTC
CASRLGQGVYEQYF
>TRBJ2-7|TRBV19|few|-
TGTGCCAGTAGTACGAAGGGGGACACCGAGCAGTACTTC
CASSTKGDTEQYF
>TRBJ2-3|TRBV5-1|-|-
TGCGCCAGCAGCTTGGCCAATAAGGTCGCAGATACGCAGTATTTT
CASSLANKVADTQYF
>TRBJ2-3|TRBV7-6|-|-
TGTGCCAGCAGCCCTAGAGACAGGAGAGATACGCAGTATTTT
CASSPRDRRDTQYF
>TRBJ2-7|TRBV2|-|-
TGTGCCAGCAGAGGGGACCAAGTCGCCTACGAGCAGTACTTC
CASRGDQVAYEQYF
>TRBJ2-4|TRBV4-3|-|-
TGCGCCAGCAGCCTAGATACGGGGCTAGCAAACATTCAGTACTTC
CASSLDTGLANIQYF
>TRBJ2-1|TRBV29-1|-|TRBD2
TGCAGCGTTGAAGGGGCTAGCGGGAGGGTGGATGAGCAGTTCTTC
CSVEGASGRVDEQFF
>TRBJ1-4|TRBV11-2|-|TRBD1
TGTGCCAGCAGCTCTCCCCGGGGGGCAGGGGGTAACGAAAAACTGTTTTTT
CASSSPRGAGGNEKLFF
>TRBJ2-5|TRBV4-2|-|-
TGTGCCAGCAGCCTGAAGGACTTTCAAGAGACCCAGTACTTC
CASSLKDFQETQYF
>TRBJ2-7|TRBV7-2|-|-
TGTGCCAGCAGCTTAGCGGGATCCTACGAGCAGTACTTC
CASSLAGSYEQYF
>TRBJ1-2|TRBV7-2|-|-
TGTGCCAGCAGCTTAGCGGGGGATTCGGGCGCTAACTATGGCTACACCTTC
CASSLAGDSGANYGYTF
>TRBJ2-1|TRBV30|-|TRBD2
TGTGCCTGGAAATTAGCGGGAGGGGGGTCCTACAATGAGCAGTTCTTC
CAWKLAGGGSYNEQFF
>TRBJ2-5|TRBV29-1|-|-
TGCAGCGTCGCCATCGATCAAGAGACCCAGTACTTC
CSVAIDQETQYF
>TRBJ1-5|TRBV27|once|TRBD1
TGTGCTAGCAGTTCTCACGACAGGGGACATCCCCAGCATTTT
CASSSHDRGHPQHF
>TRBJ2-7|TRBV5-1|-|-
TGCGCCAGCAGCTTGGATGGCAACCATCCCTACGAGCAGTACTTC
CASSLDGNHPYEQYF
>TRBJ2-3|TRBV11-2|-|TRBD1
TGTGCCAGCAGCTTGTCAGGGGGCTTCCCAGATACGCAGTATTTT
CASSLSGGFPDTQYF
>TRBJ2-7|TRBV9|-|TRBD2
TGTGCCAGCAGCGTGAGCGGGGGGGACTACGAGCAGTACTTC
CASSVSGGDYEQYF
>TRBJ2-2|TRBV5-4|-|-
TGTGCCAGCAGTTCGATGGGGGAGCTGTTTTTT
CASSSMGELFF
>TRBJ2-1|TRBV4-1|-|-
TGCGCCAGCAGCCAAGGATTGGGGGCCTACAATGAGCAGTTCTTC
CASSQGLGAYNEQFF
>TRBJ2-2|TRBV7-9|-|-
TGTGCCAGCAGACTGTCACCCACGACAGTTAGTACCGGGGAGCTGTTTTTT
CASRLSPTTVSTGELFF
>TRBJ2-1|TRBV5-4|-|TRBD2
TGTGCCAGCAGCTTGTCAGCGGGAGTTGTTGAGCAGTTCTTC
CASSLSAGVVEQFF
>TRBJ1-5|TRBV2|-|-
TGTGCCAGCAGTGGGTCCTCGTTGTCGCGACAGCCCCAGCATTTT
CASSGSSLSRQPQHF
>TRBJ1-2|TRBV28|-|-
TGTGCCAGCACCCCGGACGGAAACTATGGCTACACCTTC
CASTPDGNYGYTF
>TRBJ1-4|TRBV28|-|-
TGTGCCAGCAGTCCCCGGGACGGTGCAACTAATGAAAAACTGTTTTTT
CASSPRDGATNEKLFF
>TRBJ2-3|TRBV20-1|-|-
TGCAGTGCAGGTAGACTGGATACGCAGTATTTT
CSAGRLDTQYF
>TRBJ1-1|TRBV25-1|-|-
TGTGCCAGCAGCCAAAAGGGTGGGGGGATGAACACTGAAGCTTTCTTT
CASSQKGGGMNTEAFF
>TRBJ1-5|TRBV6-1|-|-
TGTGCCAGCAGGTCGGGGAGGGGCGGTCAGCCCCAGCATTTT
CASRSGRGGQPQHF
>TRBJ2-5|TRBV11-2|once|TRBD2
TGTGCCAGCAGCTGGGGACTAGCGGAAGAGACCCAGTACTTC
CASSWGLAEETQYF
>TRBJ1-3|TRBV30|once|-
TGTGCCTGGAGTGACACATTTGGAAACACCATATATTTT
CAWSDTFGNTIYF
>TRBJ2-1|TRBV25-1|-|-
TGTGCCAGCAGTGAAATGGGAAATGAGCAGTTCTTC
CASSEMGNEQFF
>TRBJ1-2|TRBV2|-|-
TGTGCCAGCACCCTCCAGCGGCATGGCTACACCTTC
CASTLQRHGYTF
>TRBJ2-5|TRBV7-9|few|-
TGTGCCAGCAGCGCTACATTCGAGCGGGAAGAGACCCAGTACTTC
CASSATFEREETQYF
>TRBJ2-1|TRBV27|-|TRBD2
TGTGCCAGCAGTACTACCGGGACTAGCGGGAGTAATGCGCAGTTCTTC
CASSTTGTSGSNAQFF
>TRBJ2-7|TRBV7-2|-|TRBD2
TGTGCCAGCAGCTACAGCGGGACTTACGAGCAGTACTTC
CASSYSGTYEQYF